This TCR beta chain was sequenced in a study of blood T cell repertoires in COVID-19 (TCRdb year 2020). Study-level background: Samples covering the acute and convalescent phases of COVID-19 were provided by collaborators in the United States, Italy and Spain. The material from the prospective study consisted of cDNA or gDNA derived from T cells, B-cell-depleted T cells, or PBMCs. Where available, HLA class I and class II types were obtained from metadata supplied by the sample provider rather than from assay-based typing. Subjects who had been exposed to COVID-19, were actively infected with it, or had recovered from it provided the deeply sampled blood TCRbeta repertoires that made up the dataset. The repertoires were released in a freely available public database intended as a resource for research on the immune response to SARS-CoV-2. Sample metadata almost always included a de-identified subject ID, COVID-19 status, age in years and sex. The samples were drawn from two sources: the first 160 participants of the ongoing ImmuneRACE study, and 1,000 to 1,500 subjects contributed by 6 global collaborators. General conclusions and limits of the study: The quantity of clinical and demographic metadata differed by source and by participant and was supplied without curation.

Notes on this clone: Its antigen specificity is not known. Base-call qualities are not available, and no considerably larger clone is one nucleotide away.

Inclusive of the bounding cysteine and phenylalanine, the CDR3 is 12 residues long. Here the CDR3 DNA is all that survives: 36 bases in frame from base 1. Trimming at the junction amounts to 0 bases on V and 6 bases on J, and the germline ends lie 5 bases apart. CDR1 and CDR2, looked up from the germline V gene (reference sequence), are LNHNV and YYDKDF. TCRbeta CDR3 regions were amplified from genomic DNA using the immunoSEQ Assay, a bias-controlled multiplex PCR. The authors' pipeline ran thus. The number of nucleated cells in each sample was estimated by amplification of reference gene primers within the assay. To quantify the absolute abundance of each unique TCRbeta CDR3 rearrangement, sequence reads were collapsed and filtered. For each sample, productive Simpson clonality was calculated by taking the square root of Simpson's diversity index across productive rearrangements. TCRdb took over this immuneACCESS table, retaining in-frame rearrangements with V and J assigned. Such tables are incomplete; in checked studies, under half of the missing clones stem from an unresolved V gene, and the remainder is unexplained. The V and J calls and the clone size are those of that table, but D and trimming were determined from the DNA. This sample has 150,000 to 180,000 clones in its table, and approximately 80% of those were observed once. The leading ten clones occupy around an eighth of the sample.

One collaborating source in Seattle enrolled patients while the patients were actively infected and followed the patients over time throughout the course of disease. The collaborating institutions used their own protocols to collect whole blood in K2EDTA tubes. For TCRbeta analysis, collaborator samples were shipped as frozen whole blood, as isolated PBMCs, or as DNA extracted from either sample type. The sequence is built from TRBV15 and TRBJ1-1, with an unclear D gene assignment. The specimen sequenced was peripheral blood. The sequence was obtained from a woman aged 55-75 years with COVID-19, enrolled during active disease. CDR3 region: CATSRDGPEAFF. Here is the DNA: TGTGCCACCAGCAGAGATGGGCCTGAAGCTTTCTTT.